This T cell receptor beta chain was identified during a study of yellow fever vaccine responses in identical twins. TCRdb fed the RT-PCR reads into MiXCR, producing one record per CDR3 protein. The repertoire holds about 14,000 distinct CDR3 sequences, with approximately 84% as singletons. The CDR3 sequence is 15 residues long. Per germline, CDR1 SNHLY and CDR2 FYNNEI. V lost 6 bases and J lost 3, with 15 bases in between. J is TRBJ2-1 and V is TRBV2; unclear D gene. Specimen: T cells from blood (PBMCs), unsorted or a sorted subset (not recorded which), collected before or after yellow fever vaccination (not recorded which). This TCR came from a woman between 18 and 29 years old who received the yellow fever vaccine. This chain's CDR3 is CASSPGNGDYNEQFF. The DNA of the CDR3 is TGTGCCAGCAGCCCTGGTAATGGAGACTACAATGAGCAGTTCTTC.